This T cell receptor (beta chain) comes out of a study of brain T cells in children with intractable seizures. Study-level points and caveats: Viral specificity was inferred only from CDR3 similarity; HCMV serostatus was unknown.

This sample's time point: blood from clinic visit 5 months post-surgery; TSC patient then seizure free. Only cases whose brain tissue showed the highest T cell transcript signatures were sequenced. Pre-surgery treatment included at least one anti-epileptic drug. TCRdb's copy holds only in-frame clones and misses some; the assay was immunoSEQ multiplex PCR. Of about 350,000 clones listed, over 90% were seen once; the top ten hold about 6%. There are 13 residues in the CDR3. Trimming pared 5 bases from V and 4 bases from J, leaving 12 bases between. CDR1 is SGHAT, CDR2 FQNNGV, per germline. In the case of this clone: Its antigen is not identified.

The chain is built from TRBV11-2 and TRBJ2-7; D unresolved. The sequencing here drew on peripheral blood, taken 5 to 6 months after surgery. This sequence originates from a boy under two years old with tuberous sclerosis and intractable seizures. The CDR3 loop is CASSNPESYEQYF. The CDR3 nucleotides read TGTGCCAGCAGCAACCCGGAGTCATACGAGCAGTACTTC.